The rows below give T cell receptor beta chains drawn from one sample of a study of long-term antiretroviral therapy in people with HIV. The table came from immunoSEQ multiplex PCR; TCRdb's copy has only in-frame clones and leaves some out. In the table there are 27,000 or so clones, 86% of which are singletons. The specimen was unsorted PBMCs, collected 1.2 years after starting antiretroviral therapy. These receptors originate from a man in his fifties or sixties with HIV. The CDR3 runs from the conserved cysteine through the conserved F or W. Fields, in order: J gene, D gene, clone size, CDR3 length, V gene, CDR3 protein, CDR3 DNA. The D gene is left open where the match is weak. The listing skips clone size in some rows; elsewhere it reads once, few, many or a size class.

TRBJ1-5	-	-	15	TRBV28	CASSYAGASNQPQHF	TGTGCCAGCAGTTACGCAGGGGCGAGCAATCAGCCCCAGCATTTT
TRBJ2-5	TRBD2	-	17	TRBV4-2	CASSQDGGLAGVETQYF	TGTGCCAGCAGCCAAGATGGAGGACTAGCGGGGGTGGAGACCCAGTACTTC
TRBJ1-6	-	-	16	TRBV28	CASNPNWGGNSSPLHF	TGTGCCAGCAACCCTAATTGGGGGGGGAATAGTTCACCCCTCCACTTT
TRBJ2-5	-	-	12	TRBV7-2	CASSPLLRTQYF	TGTGCCAGCAGCCCCTTGCTAAGGACCCAGTACTTC
TRBJ2-1	-	-	13	TRBV14	CASSPWGIDEQFF	TGTGCCAGCAGCCCCTGGGGGATAGATGAGCAGTTCTTC
TRBJ1-5	-	once	14	TRBV5-3	CARSIGPGGQPQHF	TGTGCCAGAAGCATCGGGCCTGGGGGTCAGCCCCAGCATTTT
TRBJ1-3	-	-	17	TRBV11-2	CASSRRRELLSGNTIYF	TGTGCCAGCAGCCGGCGCCGGGAGCTCCTCTCTGGAAACACCATATATTTT
TRBJ2-5	-	-	16	TRBV7-6	CASSLMGAGAGETQYF	TGTGCCAGCAGCCTCATGGGGGCAGGGGCAGGAGAGACCCAGTACTTC
TRBJ2-3	-	once	13	TRBV7-3	CASSSQPRDTQYF	TGTGCCAGCAGCTCCCAACCGAGGGATACGCAGTATTTT
TRBJ2-3	TRBD2	-	17	TRBV4-1	CASSQEGRAGATDTQYF	TGCGCCAGCAGCCAAGAGGGTCGAGCGGGGGCCACAGATACGCAGTATTTT
TRBJ2-7	-	-	15	TRBV18	CASSPTGTPGYEQYF	TGTGCCAGCTCACCTACCGGGACCCCAGGGTACGAGCAGTACTTC
TRBJ1-2	TRBD1	-	12	TRBV27	CASSMTGRSYTF	TGTGCCAGCAGCATGACAGGGAGAAGCTACACCTTC
TRBJ2-3	-	-	17	TRBV4-1	CASSQEIGGGRTDTQYF	TGCGCCAGCAGCCAAGAAATCGGGGGAGGACGCACAGATACGCAGTATTTT
TRBJ1-1	-	-	14	TRBV25-1	CASSEWGRNTEAFF	TGTGCCAGCAGTGAATGGGGGCGAAACACTGAAGCTTTCTTT
TRBJ2-4	TRBD1	-	15	TRBV11-2	CASSFDDRGGDIQYF	TGTGCCAGCAGCTTCGACGACAGGGGGGGAGACATTCAGTACTTC
TRBJ2-7	-	-	12	TRBV18	CASSGDDYEQYF	TGTGCCAGCTCAGGGGACGACTACGAGCAGTACTTC
TRBJ1-6	TRBD1	-	16	TRBV28	CASSLSGTGYNSPLHF	TGTGCCAGCAGTTTGTCCGGGACAGGGTATAATTCACCCCTCCACTTT
TRBJ1-2	-	-	13	TRBV30	CAWTTGGNYGYTF	TGTGCCTGGACTACTGGCGGGAACTATGGCTACACCTTC
TRBJ1-3	-	-	15	TRBV6-6	CASSPRSSSGNTIYF	TGTGCCAGCAGCCCCAGGAGCTCCTCTGGAAACACCATATATTTT
TRBJ1-5	-	-	14	TRBV2	CASSVGVGGQPQHF	TGTGCCAGCAGTGTGGGGGTCGGGGGCCAGCCCCAGCATTTT
TRBJ1-3	-	-	15	TRBV6-5	CASSRNRASGNTIYF	TGTGCCAGCAGCCGGAACCGAGCATCTGGAAACACCATATATTTT
TRBJ2-7	-	few	11	TRBV6-5	CASSTNEEQYF	TGTGCCAGCAGCACCAACGAAGAGCAGTACTTC
TRBJ1-5	-	-	14	TRBV15	CATSNRRGGQPQHF	TGTGCCACCAGTAATCGTAGGGGTGGTCAGCCCCAGCATTTT
TRBJ1-1	-	-	16	TRBV28	CASSYLGPPRNTEAFF	TGTGCCAGCAGCTACCTCGGGCCCCCCCGAAACACTGAAGCTTTCTTT
TRBJ2-3	-	-	17	TRBV28	CASSSQMGGGSTDTQYF	TGTGCCAGCAGTTCCCAGATGGGGGGCGGTAGCACAGATACGCAGTATTTT
TRBJ1-6	TRBD1	-	16	TRBV18	CASSTGTGNYNSPLHF	TGTGCCAGCTCAACCGGGACAGGCAACTATAATTCACCCCTCCACTTT
TRBJ1-6	-	few	15	TRBV6-6	CASSYSGRHDSPLHF	TGTGCCAGCAGTTACTCCGGGCGACATGACTCACCCCTCCACTTT
TRBJ1-4	-	once	13	TRBV2	CASSGRANEKLFF	TGTGCCAGCAGCGGGCGAGCAAATGAAAAACTGTTTTTT